These 9 T cell receptor beta chains were all obtained from the same sample, sequenced in a study of blood T cell repertoires in COVID-19. Here immunoSEQ multiplex PCR was the method, and the copy in TCRdb shows in-frame clones only, minus some. Among 25,000 to 30,000 clones, around 87% were seen once, and the ten largest hold 4.5% to 7.5%. Sequencing input: peripheral blood. These TCRs come from a human donor in a cohort sampled during active COVID-19.

This clone was picked up one time. The chain joins TRBV2 to TRBJ1-3, with a possible D match to TRBD1 (6 bases). CDR3 size: 14 residues. Germline V gene lookup returns CDR1 SNHLY and CDR2 FYNNEI. The V and J ends lost 7 bases and 4 bases respectively, with 14 bases between them. CDR3 DNA sequence: TGTGCCAGCATTAGGGCCAGGGGCGGAAACACCATATATTTT. Translation gives CASIRARGGNTIYF.

The V gene is TRBV6-6, the J gene TRBJ1-2; no clear D. CDR1 and CDR2 from the germline V gene are MNHNY and SVGAGI (reference sequence). CDR3 length: 12 residues. Trimming took off 2 bases at V and 6 bases at J, with 7 bases between the two ends. In nucleotides, the CDR3 is TGTGCCAGCAGTTACGATTCGGATGGCTACACCTTC. Residues: CASSYDSDGYTF.

The V and J genes are TRBV6-5 and TRBJ1-6; tentatively, D is TRBD1 (6 bases). This CDR3 has 15 amino acids. Between the trimmed V and J ends, which lost 6 bases and 7 bases, there was a span of 16 bases. In germline, CDR1 is MNHEY, CDR2 SVGAGI. The CDR3 region is CASRANDRSNSPLHF. DNA of the CDR3: TGTGCCAGCAGGGCGAACGACAGGTCGAATTCACCCCTCCACTTT.

This sequence joins TRBV6-5 and TRBJ1-5, with D unclear. The ends were cut back, 11 bases at V and 6 bases at J, with 8 bases in the middle. Germline loops: CDR1 MNHEY, CDR2 SVGAGI. The CDR3 loop spans 10 amino acids. CDR3 loop: CAVGGQPQHF. CDR3 bases: TGTGCCGTAGGAGGTCAGCCCCAGCATTTT.

This chain links TRBV30 with TRBJ2-1; TRBD2 aligns across 7 bases. V gave up 3 bases and J gave up 2 bases; unmatched junction bases: 4. Germline V gene sequence: CDR1 GTSNPN, CDR2 SVGIG (reference sequence). This CDR3 comprises 14 residues. The CDR3 sequence is CAWSFGGTYNEQFF. CDR3 in DNA: TGTGCCTGGAGCTTCGGGGGGACCTACAATGAGCAGTTCTTC.

The chain joins TRBV7-3 to TRBJ2-3; D may be TRBD2 (7 bases). V gave up 3 bases and J gave up 2 bases, with 24 bases separating them. The CDR3 spans 19 residues. Germline CDR1 SGHTA, CDR2 FQGTGA. CDR3 sequence (DNA): TGTGCCAGCAGCTTCTCACACCTCGCGGGGGCGGGGGTCACAGATACGCAGTATTTT. Translated, it gives CASSFSHLAGAGVTDTQYF. The whole variable domain, filled in from reference TRBV7-3 and TRBJ2-3, reads GAGVSQTPSNKVTEKGKYVELRCDPISGHTALYWYRQSLGQGPEFLIYFQGTGAADDSGLPNDRFFAVRPEGSVSTLKIQRTERGDSAVYLCASSFSHLAGAGVTDTQYFGPGTRLTVL.

The rearrangement links TRBV11-2 to TRBJ2-7; 10 nucleotides agree with TRBD1. The germline V gene has CDR1 SGHAT and CDR2 FQNNGV. The CDR3 covers 14 residues. V shed 3 bases, J shed 3 bases, and the junction held 2 bases outside the gene matches. The CDR3 nucleotides are TGTGCCAGCAGCTTGGGGACAGGGGTCTACGAGCAGTACTTC. It yields the protein CASSLGTGVYEQYF.

This chain uses TRBV7-9 with TRBJ2-3, with D perhaps TRBD1 (6 bases). Deletions cut 5 bases from V and 2 bases from J, with 17 bases between. CDR3 length: 16 amino acids. Germline CDR1 SEHNR, CDR2 FQNEAQ (reference sequence). The CDR3 DNA reads as TGTGCCAGCAGCCCCGGACAGCAGTCGGACACAGATACGCAGTATTTT. Its protein product is CASSPGQQSDTDTQYF. Complete variable domain (other parts from reference TRBV7-9 and TRBJ2-3): DTGVSQNPRHKITKRGQNVTFRCDPISEHNRLYWYRQTLGQGPEFLTYFQNEAQLEKSRLLSDRFSAERPKGSFSTLEIQRTEQGDSAMYLCASSPGQQSDTDTQYFGPGTRLTVL.

The chain is built from TRBV14 and TRBJ2-1; D is ambiguous. V was clipped by 1 base and J by 6 bases, with 4 bases between them. This CDR3 is 12 amino acids long. Per the germline V gene, CDR1 is SGHDN and CDR2 is FVKESK. CDR3 region: CASSQAGNEQFF. The DNA of the CDR3 is TGTGCCAGCAGCCAAGCAGGCAATGAGCAGTTCTTC.